The entry below gives a single T cell receptor (beta chain) sequence along with its context. What it binds is not known. Possible read error: a much larger clone is one base away. The data stem from a study of blood T cells in healthy people across ages. Whole-study results and caveats: PBMCs were not sorted, which prevented a conclusive comparison of naive versus antigen-experienced cells.

Then a second PCR, running roughly 7 to 11 cycles, was carried out with a sample-barcoded 5' primer and a J-beta primer mix. Each CDR3 protein is one row after TCRdb ran MiXCR on the 5' RACE reads. The profile shows 650,000 to 800,000 distinct CDR3 sequences, 40% to 65% of them singletons. The sequenced material came from blood. The clonotype was recovered from a woman aged 80 or over in good health.

CDR3 DNA: TGCAGCGTTGAAGAGCGCGGGTTAGAGACCCAGTTCTTC. It codes for CSVEERGLETQFF. The chain combines TRBV29-1 with TRBJ2-1; the D gene is possibly TRBD2 (5 bases). Germline V gives CDR1 SQVTM, CDR2 ANQGSEA. Between the trimmed V and J ends, which lost 0 bases and 13 bases, there was a span of 16 bases. The CDR3 covers 13 residues.